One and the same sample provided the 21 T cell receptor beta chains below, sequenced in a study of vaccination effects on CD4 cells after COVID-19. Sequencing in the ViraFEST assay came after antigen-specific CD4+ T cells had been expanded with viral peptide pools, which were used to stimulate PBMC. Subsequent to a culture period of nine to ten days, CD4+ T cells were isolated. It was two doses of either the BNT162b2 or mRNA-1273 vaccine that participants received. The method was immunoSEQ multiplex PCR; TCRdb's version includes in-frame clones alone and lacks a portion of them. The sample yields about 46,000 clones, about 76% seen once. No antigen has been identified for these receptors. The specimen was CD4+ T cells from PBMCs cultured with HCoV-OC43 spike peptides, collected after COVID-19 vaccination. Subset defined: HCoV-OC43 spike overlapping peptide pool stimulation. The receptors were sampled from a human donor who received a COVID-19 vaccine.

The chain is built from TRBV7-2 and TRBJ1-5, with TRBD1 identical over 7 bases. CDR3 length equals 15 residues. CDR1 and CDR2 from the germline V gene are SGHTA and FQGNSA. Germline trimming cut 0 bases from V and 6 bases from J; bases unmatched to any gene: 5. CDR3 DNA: TGTGCCAGCAGCTTAGCGCAGGGGGGATCTCAGCCCCAGCATTTT. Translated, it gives CASSLAQGGSQPQHF.

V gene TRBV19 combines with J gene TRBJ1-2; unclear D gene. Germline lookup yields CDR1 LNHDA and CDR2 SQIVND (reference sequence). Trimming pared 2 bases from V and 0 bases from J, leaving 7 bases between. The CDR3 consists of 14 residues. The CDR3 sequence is CASSIRAANYGYTF. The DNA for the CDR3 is TGTGCCAGTAGTATACGGGCAGCTAACTATGGCTACACCTTC. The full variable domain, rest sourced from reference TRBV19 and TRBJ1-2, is DGGITQSPKYLFRKEGQNVTLSCEQNLNHDAMYWYRQDPGQGLRLIYYSQIVNDFQKGDIAEGYSVSREKKESFPLTVTSAQKNPTAFYLCASSIRAANYGYTFGSGTRLTVV.

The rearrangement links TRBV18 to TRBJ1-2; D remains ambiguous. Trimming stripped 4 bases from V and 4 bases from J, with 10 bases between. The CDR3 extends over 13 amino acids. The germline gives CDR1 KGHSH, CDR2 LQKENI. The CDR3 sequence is CASSRADTYGYTF. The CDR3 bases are TGTGCCAGCTCACGGGCAGATACCTATGGCTACACCTTC.

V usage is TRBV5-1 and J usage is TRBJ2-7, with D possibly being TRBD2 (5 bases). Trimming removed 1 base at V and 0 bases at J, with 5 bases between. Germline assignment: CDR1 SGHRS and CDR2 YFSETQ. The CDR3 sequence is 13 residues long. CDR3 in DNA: TGCGCCAGCAGCTTGACTAGCTCCTACGAGCAGTACTTC. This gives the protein CASSLTSSYEQYF.

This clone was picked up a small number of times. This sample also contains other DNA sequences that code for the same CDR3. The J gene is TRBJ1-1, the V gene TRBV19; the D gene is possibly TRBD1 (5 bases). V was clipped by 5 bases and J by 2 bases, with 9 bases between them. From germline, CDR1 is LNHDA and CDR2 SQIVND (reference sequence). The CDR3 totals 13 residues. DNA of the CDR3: TGTGCCAGTAGTTCGGGGCTTAACACTGAAGCTTTCTTT. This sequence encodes CASSSGLNTEAFF.

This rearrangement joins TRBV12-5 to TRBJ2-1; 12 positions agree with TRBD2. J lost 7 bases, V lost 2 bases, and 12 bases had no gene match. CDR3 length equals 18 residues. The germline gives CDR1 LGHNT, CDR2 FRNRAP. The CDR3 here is CASGLHFPTSGSMNEQFF. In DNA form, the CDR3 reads TGTGCTAGTGGTTTGCATTTCCCGACTAGCGGGAGTATGAATGAGCAGTTCTTC.

CDR3 sequence (DNA): TGCGCCAGCAGCTTGGCCGGGACAGGGACTGGAAACACCATATATTTT. This sequence encodes CASSLAGTGTGNTIYF. This chain connects TRBV5-1 to TRBJ1-3, with 9 bases fitting TRBD1. J was trimmed by 2 bases and V by 0 bases; bases with no gene match: 3. The germline V gene encodes CDR1 SGHRS and CDR2 YFSETQ. The CDR3 sequence is 16 residues long.

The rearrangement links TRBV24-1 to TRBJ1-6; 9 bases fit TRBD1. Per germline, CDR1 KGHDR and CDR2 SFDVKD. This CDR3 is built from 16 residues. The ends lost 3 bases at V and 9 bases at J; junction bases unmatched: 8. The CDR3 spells CATSDRVRDRASPLHF. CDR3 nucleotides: TGTGCCACCAGTGATCGCGTCAGGGACAGGGCTTCACCCCTCCACTTT.

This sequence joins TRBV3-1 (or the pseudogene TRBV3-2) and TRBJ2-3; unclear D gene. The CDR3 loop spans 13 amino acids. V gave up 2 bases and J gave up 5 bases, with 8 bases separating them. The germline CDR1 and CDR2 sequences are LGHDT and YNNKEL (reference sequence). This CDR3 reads CASSQLEGDTQYF. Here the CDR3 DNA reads TGTGCCAGCAGCCAATTAGAAGGAGATACGCAGTATTTT.

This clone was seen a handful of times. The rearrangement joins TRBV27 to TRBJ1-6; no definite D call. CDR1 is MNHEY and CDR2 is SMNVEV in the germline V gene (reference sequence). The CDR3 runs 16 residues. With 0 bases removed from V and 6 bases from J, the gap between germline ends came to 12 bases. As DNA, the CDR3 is TGTGCCAGCAGTTTATCGGCAGTCATGGGTAATTCACCCCTCCACTTT. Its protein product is CASSLSAVMGNSPLHF.

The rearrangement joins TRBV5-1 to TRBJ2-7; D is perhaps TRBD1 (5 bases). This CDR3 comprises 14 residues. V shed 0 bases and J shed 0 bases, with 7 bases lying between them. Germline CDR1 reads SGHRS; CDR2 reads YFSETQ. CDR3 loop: CASSLEGFSYEQYF. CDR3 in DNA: TGCGCCAGCAGCTTGGAGGGGTTCTCCTACGAGCAGTACTTC.

The CDR3 sequence is CASSEPGQAYNEQFF. As DNA, the CDR3 is TGTGCCAGCAGTGAACCGGGACAGGCCTACAATGAGCAGTTCTTC. J is TRBJ2-1 and V is TRBV25-1, with 8 bases aligning to TRBD1. Germline loops: CDR1 MGHDK, CDR2 SYGVNS. V lost 2 bases and J lost 2; bases outside the gene matches: 2. The CDR3 contains 15 residues. Variable domain in full (rest from reference TRBV25-1 and TRBJ2-1): EADIYQTPRYLVIGTGKKITLECSQTMGHDKMYWYQQDPGMELHLIHYSYGVNSTEKGDLSSESTVSRIRTEHFPLTLESARPSHTSQYLCASSEPGQAYNEQFFGPGTRLTVL.

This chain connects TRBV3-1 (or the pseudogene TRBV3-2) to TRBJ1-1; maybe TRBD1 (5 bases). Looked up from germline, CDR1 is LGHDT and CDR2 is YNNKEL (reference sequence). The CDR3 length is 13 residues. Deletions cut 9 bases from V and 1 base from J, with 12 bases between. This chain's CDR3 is CASGGSPNTEAFF. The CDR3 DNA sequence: TGTGCCAGTGGGGGGTCCCCGAACACTGAAGCTTTCTTT.

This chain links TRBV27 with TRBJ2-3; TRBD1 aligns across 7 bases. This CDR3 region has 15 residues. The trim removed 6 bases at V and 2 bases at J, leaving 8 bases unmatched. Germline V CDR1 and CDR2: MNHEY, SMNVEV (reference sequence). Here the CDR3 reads CASRSKGAITDTQYF. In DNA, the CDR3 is TGTGCCAGCAGGTCCAAGGGGGCGATCACAGATACGCAGTATTTT.

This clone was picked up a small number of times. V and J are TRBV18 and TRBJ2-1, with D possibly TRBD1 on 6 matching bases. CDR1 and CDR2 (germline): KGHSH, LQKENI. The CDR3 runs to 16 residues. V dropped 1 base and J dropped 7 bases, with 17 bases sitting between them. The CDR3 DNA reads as TGTGCCAGCTCACCACGGGACACGGGCAATGGGAATGAGCAGTTCTTC. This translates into CASSPRDTGNGNEQFF.

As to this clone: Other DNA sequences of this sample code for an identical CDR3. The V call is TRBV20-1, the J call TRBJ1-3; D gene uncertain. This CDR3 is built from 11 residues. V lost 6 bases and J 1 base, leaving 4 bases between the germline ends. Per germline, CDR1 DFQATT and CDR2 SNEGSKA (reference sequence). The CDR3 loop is CSARSGNTIYF. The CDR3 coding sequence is TGCAGTGCGCGGTCTGGAAACACCATATATTTT.

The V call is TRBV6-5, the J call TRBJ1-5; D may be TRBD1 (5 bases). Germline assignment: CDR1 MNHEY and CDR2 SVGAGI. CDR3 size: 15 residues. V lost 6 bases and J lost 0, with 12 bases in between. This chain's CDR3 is CASRDQGGSNQPQHF. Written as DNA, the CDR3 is TGTGCCAGCAGGGACCAGGGTGGTAGCAATCAGCCCCAGCATTTT.

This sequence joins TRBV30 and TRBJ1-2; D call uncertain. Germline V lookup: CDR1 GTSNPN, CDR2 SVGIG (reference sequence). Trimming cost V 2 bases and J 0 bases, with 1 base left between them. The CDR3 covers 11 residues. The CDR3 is CAWSTNYGYTF. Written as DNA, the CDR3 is TGTGCCTGGAGTACTAACTATGGCTACACCTTC.

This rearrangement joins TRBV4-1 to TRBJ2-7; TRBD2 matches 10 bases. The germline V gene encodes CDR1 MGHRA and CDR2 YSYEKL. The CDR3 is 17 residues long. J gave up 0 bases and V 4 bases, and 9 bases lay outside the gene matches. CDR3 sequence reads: CASSLYPSGGSSYEQYF. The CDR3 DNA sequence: TGCGCCAGCAGCCTCTACCCTAGCGGGGGCAGCTCCTACGAGCAGTACTTC.

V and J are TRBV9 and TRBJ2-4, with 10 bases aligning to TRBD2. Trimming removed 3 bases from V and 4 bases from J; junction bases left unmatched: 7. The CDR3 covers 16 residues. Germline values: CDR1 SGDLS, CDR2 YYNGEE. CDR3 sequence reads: CASSASKREGKNIQYF. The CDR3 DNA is TGTGCCAGCAGCGCTAGCAAGCGGGAGGGAAAAAACATTCAGTACTTC.

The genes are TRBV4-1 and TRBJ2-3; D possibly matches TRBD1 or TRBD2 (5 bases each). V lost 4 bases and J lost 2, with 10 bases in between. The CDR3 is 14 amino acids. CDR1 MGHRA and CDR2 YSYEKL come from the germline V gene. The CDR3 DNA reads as TGCGCCAGCAGCCCGGGACCCAACACAGATACGCAGTATTTT. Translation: CASSPGPNTDTQYF.